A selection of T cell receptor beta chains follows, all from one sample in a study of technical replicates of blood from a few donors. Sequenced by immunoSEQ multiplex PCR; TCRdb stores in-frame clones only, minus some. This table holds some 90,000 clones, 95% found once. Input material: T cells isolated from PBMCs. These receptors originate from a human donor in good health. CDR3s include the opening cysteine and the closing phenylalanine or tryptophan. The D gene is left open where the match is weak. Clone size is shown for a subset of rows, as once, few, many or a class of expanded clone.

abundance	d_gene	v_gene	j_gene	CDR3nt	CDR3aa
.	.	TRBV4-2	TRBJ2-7	TGTGCCAGCAGCCAAGTGTCGTCGGGGGAGTACGAGCAGTACTTC	CASSQVSSGEYEQYF
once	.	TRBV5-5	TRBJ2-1	TGTGCCAGCAGCTTGGGGGGAGGTATGGCCAATGAGCAGTTCTTC	CASSLGGGMANEQFF
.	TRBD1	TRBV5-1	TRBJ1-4	TGCGCCAGCAGCTTGGTCGGGACAGATAATGAAAAACTGTTTTTT	CASSLVGTDNEKLFF
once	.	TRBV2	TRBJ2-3	TGTGCCAGCAGTTGGTCTATCACAGATACGCAGTATTTT	CASSWSITDTQYF
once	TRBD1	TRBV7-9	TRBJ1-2	TGTGCCAGCAGCCCTCAGGACAGGGGGCTGGGGAATTATGGCTACACCTTC	CASSPQDRGLGNYGYTF
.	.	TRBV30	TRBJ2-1	TGTGCCTGGAGTTCGGGCCTAGCGCTCAATGAGCAGTTCTTC	CAWSSGLALNEQFF
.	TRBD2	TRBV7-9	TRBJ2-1	TGTGCCAGCAGCTTAGGCCCCCCACTAGCGGCACCCAATGAGCAGTTCTTC	CASSLGPPLAAPNEQFF
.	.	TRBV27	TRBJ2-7	TGTGCCAGCAGGTCCGCGGGGTCTTGGTACGAGCAGTACTTC	CASRSAGSWYEQYF
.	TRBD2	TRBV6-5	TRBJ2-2	TGTGCCAGCAGAGGGCTAGCGGGCGGTACCGGGGAGCTGTTTTTT	CASRGLAGGTGELFF
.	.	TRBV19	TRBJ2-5	TGTGCCAGTAGTATTATGCGGCAGAATCAAGAGACCCAGTACTTC	CASSIMRQNQETQYF
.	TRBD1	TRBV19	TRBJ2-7	TGTGCCAGTGGCGGGGACAGGGCCTACGAGCAGTACTTC	CASGGDRAYEQYF
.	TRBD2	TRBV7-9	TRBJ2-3	TGTGCCAGCAGCCCCCAGACTAGCGGAAGCACAGATACGCAGTATTTT	CASSPQTSGSTDTQYF
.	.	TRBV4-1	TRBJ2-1	TGCGCCAGCAGCCAAGTATGGACAGTAGTCTACAATGAGCAGTTCTTC	CASSQVWTVVYNEQFF
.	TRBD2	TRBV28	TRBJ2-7	TGTGCCAGCAGAATAGCGGGAGACGCCTACGAGCAGTACTTC	CASRIAGDAYEQYF
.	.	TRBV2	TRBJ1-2	TGTGCCAGCGTGGGACTCTATGGCTACACCTTC	CASVGLYGYTF
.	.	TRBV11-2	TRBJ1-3	TGTGCCAGCAGCTTTCGTCACACCATATATTTT	CASSFRHTIYF
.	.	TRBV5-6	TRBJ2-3	TGTGCCAGCAGCTTGGTAGTAGATACAGATACGCAGTATTTT	CASSLVVDTDTQYF
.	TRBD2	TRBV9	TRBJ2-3	TGTGCCAGCAGCGGGACTAGCGGATACACAGATACGCAGTATTTT	CASSGTSGYTDTQYF
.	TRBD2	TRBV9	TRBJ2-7	TGTGCCAGCAGCGTATCCATAATAGCGGGAGAAGGCGAGCAGTACTTC	CASSVSIIAGEGEQYF
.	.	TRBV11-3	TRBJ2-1	TGTGCCAGCAGCTCCTTCTCGGTGATCTCCTACAATGAGCAGTTCTTC	CASSSFSVISYNEQFF
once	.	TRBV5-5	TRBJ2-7	TGTGCCAGCAGTCTGTCATTGGGCCCCGAGCAGTACTTC	CASSLSLGPEQYF
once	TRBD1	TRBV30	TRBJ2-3	TGTGCCTGGGCGACAGGGGGGAGCACAGATACGCAGTATTTT	CAWATGGSTDTQYF
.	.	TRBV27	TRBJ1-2	TGTGCCAGCAGTCGACAGAAAGCCTATGGCTACACCTTC	CASSRQKAYGYTF
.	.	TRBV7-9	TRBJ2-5	TGTGCCAGCAGCTTAAACAAAGAGACCCAGTACTTC	CASSLNKETQYF
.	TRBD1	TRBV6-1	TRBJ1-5	TGTGCCAGCAGTGATAGGGGGCCCAATCAGCCCCAGCATTTT	CASSDRGPNQPQHF
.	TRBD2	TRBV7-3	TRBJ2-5	TGTGCCAGCAGCTTATACAGCGGGAGTGGGGAGACCCAGTACTTC	CASSLYSGSGETQYF
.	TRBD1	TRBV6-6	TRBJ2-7	TGTGCCAGCTGGACAGGGGAGTACGAGCAGTACTTC	CASWTGEYEQYF
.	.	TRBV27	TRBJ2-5	TGTGCCAGCAGTATCTTAGGGGAGGCTTGGGAGACCCAGTACTTC	CASSILGEAWETQYF
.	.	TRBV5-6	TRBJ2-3	TGTGCCAGCAGCCCACCCCCAGGAGATACGCAGTATTTT	CASSPPPGDTQYF
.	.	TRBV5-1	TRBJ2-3	TGCGCCAGCAGCTCTAACCTAGATACGCAGTATTTT	CASSSNLDTQYF
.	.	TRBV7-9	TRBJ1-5	TGTGCCAGCAGTTTTTTCCGGGACACGGATAATCAGCCCCAGCATTTT	CASSFFRDTDNQPQHF
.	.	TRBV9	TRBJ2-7	TGTGCCAGCAGCCCCAGTCGCGGTATTCGGTACGAGCAGTACTTC	CASSPSRGIRYEQYF
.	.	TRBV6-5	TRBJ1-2	TGTGCCAGCAGTTACTCGATGTCGGGGGGAGGCTACACCTTC	CASSYSMSGGGYTF
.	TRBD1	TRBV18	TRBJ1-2	TGTGCCAGCACTCTCGGGAAGGACAGGGCGTTGATTGTTGGCTACACCTTC	CASTLGKDRALIVGYTF
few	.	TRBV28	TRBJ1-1	TGTGCCAGCAGTCTAAGACAGGTGAACACTGAAGCTTTCTTT	CASSLRQVNTEAFF
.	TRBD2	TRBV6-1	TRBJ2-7	TGTGCCAGCAGTTGGACTAGCAGAATCTCCTACGAGCAGTACTTC	CASSWTSRISYEQYF
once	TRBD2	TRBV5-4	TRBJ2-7	TGTGCCAGCAGCTTCAATTCCCTAGCGGCCTACGAGCAGTACTTC	CASSFNSLAAYEQYF
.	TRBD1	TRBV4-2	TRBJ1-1	TGTGCCAGCAGCCAGGGGACAGGGGATATCGAGCACACTGAAGCTTTCTTT	CASSQGTGDIEHTEAFF
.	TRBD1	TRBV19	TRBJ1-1	TGTGCCAGTAGTCTCCAGGACAGGGAAAAATGGAACACTGAAGCTTTCTTT	CASSLQDREKWNTEAFF
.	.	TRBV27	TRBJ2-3	TGTGCCAGCAGTTATTGGCCCGGGGAGCACACAGATACGCAGTATTTT	CASSYWPGEHTDTQYF
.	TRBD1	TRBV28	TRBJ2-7	TGTGCCAGCAGTTTGACAGGGATCTACGAGCAGTACTTC	CASSLTGIYEQYF
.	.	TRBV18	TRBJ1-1	TGTGCCAGCTCGCTCCTCCAGGGGACGAACACTGAAGCTTTCTTT	CASSLLQGTNTEAFF
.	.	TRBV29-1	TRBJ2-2	TGCAGCGTTGATCCTGCGAACACCGGGGAGCTGTTTTTT	CSVDPANTGELFF
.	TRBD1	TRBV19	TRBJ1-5	TGTGCCAGTAGTATTGACGGGGCAGGGGGACAGCCCCAGCATTTT	CASSIDGAGGQPQHF